This entry concerns a single T cell receptor beta chain. Its specificity is unknown. The data stem from a study of T cells expressing NK-cell markers. The wider study: According to the study, TCR beta repertoires originated from sorted CD3+CD56+NKG2C+, CD3+CD56+NKG2C- and CD3+CD56-NKG2C+ T cells. HCMV serostatus: seven of eight sequenced donors positive, one negative.

Following a re-call of the 5' RACE reads, TCRdb has one entry per CDR3 protein and lacks DNA. This listing includes 550,000 or so distinct CDR3 sequences. The CDR3 extends over 15 amino acids. The study, taken as a whole, reports: Of CD8+ T cells, about 1.0-8% belonged to dominant NKG2C+ clonotypes in several donors. These clonotypes also led the CD3+CD56-NKG2C+ fraction in four donors.

The source of this sequence is a man younger than 30 in good health. The material sequenced was blood T cells: a sorted CD56 or NKG2C T cell subset, CD4+ or CD8+ T cells, or bulk PBMC T cells (not recorded which). The chain employs TRBV12-3 or TRBV12-4 and TRBJ2-1; TCRdb's assignment of TRBD1 cannot be checked, as there is no DNA. CDR3 region: CASSLEGAHYNEQFF.